The 10 T cell receptor beta chains listed next were all sequenced from one sample in a study of technical replicates of blood from several donors. Using immunoSEQ multiplex PCR, the repertoire was profiled, and TCRdb retains in-frame clones only, with some absent. Seen here are about 83,000 clones, around nine tenths observed once, and the top ten hold 0.25%. Sequencing input: T cells isolated from PBMCs. These receptors originate from a human donor in good health.

This clone was observed a single time. The V gene is TRBV28, the J gene TRBJ1-5; D ambiguous. CDR1 is MDHEN and CDR2 is SYDVKM in the germline V gene. The length of the CDR3 is 13 residues. Trimming removed 2 bases at V and 1 base at J, with 3 bases between. The CDR3 sequence: CASSLQSNQPQHF. The CDR3 DNA reads TGTGCCAGCAGTTTACAGAGCAATCAGCCCCAGCATTTT.

The chain has TRBV29-1 and TRBJ1-2; D ambiguous. The CDR3 extends over 12 amino acids. V lost 6 bases and J lost 1, with 9 bases in between. The germline gives CDR1 SQVTM, CDR2 ANQGSEA. The CDR3 coding sequence is TGCAGCGTATTTACTGATAACTATGGCTACACCTTC. Protein: CSVFTDNYGYTF.

This rearrangement joins TRBV29-1 to TRBJ2-7; possible D gene TRBD1, 5 bases. CDR1 and CDR2 from the germline V gene are SQVTM and ANQGSEA. The CDR3 has 12 residues. The V end was cut by 1 base, the J end by 3 bases, with 7 bases between. The CDR3 region is CSVEATGYEQYF. CDR3 sequence (DNA): TGCAGCGTTGAAGCCACAGGCTACGAGCAGTACTTC.

A word on this clone: Other DNA sequences in this specimen translate into the identical CDR3. The chain carries TRBV11-2 and TRBJ2-2; 8 positions match TRBD2. The CDR3 is 15 residues long. The germline gives CDR1 SGHAT, CDR2 FQNNGV. V gave up 2 bases and J gave up 6 bases; unmatched junction bases: 5. The CDR3, as DNA: TGTGCCAGCAGCTTATCGGGAGGGCGGTCCGGGGAGCTGTTTTTT. This codes for CASSLSGGRSGELFF.

The V and J genes are TRBV9 and TRBJ2-3; D is undetermined. V shed 3 bases and J shed 4 bases, with 12 bases lying between them. The CDR3 contains 14 residues. CDR1 is SGDLS and CDR2 is YYNGEE in the germline V gene. CDR3 bases: TGTGCCAGCAGCGGAGGCCTTGACCCAGATACGCAGTATTTT. It specifies CASSGGLDPDTQYF. Drawing the rest from reference TRBV9 and TRBJ2-3, the complete variable domain is DSGVTQTPKHLITATGQRVTLRCSPRSGDLSVYWYQQSLDQGLQFLIQYYNGEERAKGNILERFSAQQFPDLHSELNLSSLELGDSALYFCASSGGLDPDTQYFGPGTRLTVL.

The J gene is TRBJ2-5, the V gene TRBV6-5; no definite D call. V lost 1 base and J 7 bases, leaving 13 bases between the germline ends. Germline CDR1 reads MNHEY; CDR2 reads SVGAGI. The CDR3 runs to 14 residues. The CDR3 spells CASSYYTERGTQYF. CDR3 DNA: TGTGCCAGCAGTTACTATACGGAAAGAGGGACCCAGTACTTC.

V gene TRBV10-3 combines with J gene TRBJ2-5; 7 positions agree with TRBD2. The V gene end was trimmed by 2 bases and the J gene end by 0 bases; junction bases not matched to a gene: 12. CDR1 is ENHRY and CDR2 is SYGVKD in the germline V gene. The CDR3 extends over 18 amino acids. The CDR3 nucleotides are TGTGCCATCAGTGAGGACAACGCGGGTAGCGGGTACCAAGAGACCCAGTACTTC. This encodes CAISEDNAGSGYQETQYF.

This clone was counted once. V and J are TRBV5-1 and TRBJ2-1, with TRBD1 matching 9 bases. The V gene end was trimmed by 6 bases and the J gene end by 10 bases; junction bases not matched to a gene: 8. The germline CDR1 and CDR2 sequences are SGHRS and YFSETQ. CDR3 length equals 13 residues. The CDR3: CASTGTGHREQFF. In DNA form, the CDR3 reads TGCGCCAGCACTGGGACAGGGCACCGAGAGCAGTTCTTC. The entire variable domain, with the rest obtained from reference TRBV5-1 and TRBJ2-1, is as follows: KAGVTQTPRYLIKTRGQQVTLSCSPISGHRSVSWYQQTPGQGLQFLFEYFSETQRNKGNFPGRFSGRQFSNSRSEMNVSTLELGDSALYLCASTGTGHREQFFGPGTRLTVL.

The gene calls are TRBV19 and TRBJ2-5, with TRBD1 identical over 9 bases. V lost 5 bases to trimming and J lost 0 bases; unmatched junction nucleotides: 13. Germline V lookup: CDR1 LNHDA, CDR2 SQIVND (reference sequence). The CDR3 is 18 residues long. DNA of the CDR3: TGTGCCAGTAGTCAGATTGCATCGACAGGGGGATACCAAGAGACCCAGTACTTC. Amino acids: CASSQIASTGGYQETQYF.

The chain employs TRBV5-6 and TRBJ2-3; D is unclear. CDR1 and CDR2 from the germline V gene are SGHDT and YYEEEE. The CDR3 covers 15 residues. V dropped 5 bases and J dropped 4 bases, with 17 bases sitting between them. The CDR3 bases are TGTGCCAGCAGTTCCCCTATGGTTGAAGCAGATACGCAGTATTTT. Translated, it gives CASSSPMVEADTQYF.